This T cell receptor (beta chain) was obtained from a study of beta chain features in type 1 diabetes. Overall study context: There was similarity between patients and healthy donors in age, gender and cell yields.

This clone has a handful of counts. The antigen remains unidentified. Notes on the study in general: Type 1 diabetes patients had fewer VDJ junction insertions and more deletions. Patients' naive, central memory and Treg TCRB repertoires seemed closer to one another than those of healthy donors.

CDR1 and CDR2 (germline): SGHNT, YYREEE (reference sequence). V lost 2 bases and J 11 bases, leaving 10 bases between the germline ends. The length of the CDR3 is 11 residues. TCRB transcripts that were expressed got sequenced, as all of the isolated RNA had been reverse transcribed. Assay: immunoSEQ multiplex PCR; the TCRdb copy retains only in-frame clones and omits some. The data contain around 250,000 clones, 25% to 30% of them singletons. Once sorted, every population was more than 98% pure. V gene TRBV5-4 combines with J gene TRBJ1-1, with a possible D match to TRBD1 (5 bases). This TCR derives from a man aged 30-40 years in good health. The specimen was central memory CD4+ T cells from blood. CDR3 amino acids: CASSLRDRAFF. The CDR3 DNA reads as TGTGCCAGCAGCTTAAGGGACCGGGCTTTCTTT.